This is a list of T cell receptor beta chains from one sample in a study of cytomegalovirus exposure and HLA in healthy donors. The repertoire was sequenced with immunoSEQ multiplex PCR; TCRdb's copy has only in-frame clones and lacks some. Its clone listing holds about 130,000 clones. The sequencing input was PBMCs. The receptors stem from a man between 18 and 29 years old in good health and CMV-seronegative. Each CDR3 is given with its conserved first and last residue. The D gene is left open where the match is weak.

NA TRBJ2-7 TRBV25-1 CASRESRLGLMYEQYF TGTGCCAGCAGAGAATCGCGTTTGGGGCTTATGTACGAGCAGTACTTC
NA TRBJ1-5 TRBV27 CASSSYRQTHQPQHF TGTGCCAGCAGTTCCTACCGACAGACACATCAGCCCCAGCATTTT
TRBD1 TRBJ1-2 TRBV5-1 CASSEGYRGQRNYGYTF TGCGCCAGCAGCGAGGGCTACAGGGGGCAACGGAACTATGGCTACACCTTC
TRBD1 TRBJ1-6 TRBV5-4 CASSFVRDSNSPLHF TGTGCCAGCAGCTTTGTGCGGGACAGCAATTCACCCCTCCACTTT
TRBD1 TRBJ1-1 TRBV6-5 CASSKTGSPNTEAFF TGTGCCAGCAGCAAGACAGGGAGCCCGAACACTGAAGCTTTCTTT
NA TRBJ2-7 TRBV30 CACTVYEQYF TGTGCCTGCACAGTCTACGAGCAGTACTTC
TRBD2 TRBJ2-1 TRBV5-4 CASSPAGTTYNEQFF TGTGCCAGCAGCCCAGCGGGAACCACCTACAATGAGCAGTTCTTC
NA TRBJ1-2 TRBV4-2 CASKAPSGYTF TGTGCCAGCAAAGCCCCCTCTGGCTACACCTTC
TRBD1 TRBJ2-1 TRBV7-3 CASSLPPGETGGEQFF TGTGCCAGCAGCTTACCCCCCGGCGAGACAGGGGGTGAGCAGTTCTTC
NA TRBJ1-1 TRBV4-2 CASSQGGTERDTEAFF TGTGCCAGCAGCCAAGGCGGGACCGAGAGGGACACTGAAGCTTTCTTT
NA TRBJ2-1 TRBV7-2 CASSLEARGSDEQFF TGTGCCAGCAGCTTAGAGGCAAGGGGGTCGGATGAGCAGTTCTTC
NA TRBJ2-2 TRBV5-1 CASSSALGASTGELFF TGCGCCAGCAGCTCGGCTCTTGGGGCTAGCACCGGGGAGCTGTTTTTT
TRBD1 TRBJ1-5 TRBV5-6 CASSLGAGGGNQPQHF TGTGCCAGCAGCTTGGGGGCAGGGGGAGGAAATCAGCCCCAGCATTTT
NA TRBJ2-1 TRBV2 CASSVDSRQRLSYNEQFF TGTGCCAGCAGTGTTGATAGCCGCCAGCGGCTTTCCTACAATGAGCAGTTCTTC